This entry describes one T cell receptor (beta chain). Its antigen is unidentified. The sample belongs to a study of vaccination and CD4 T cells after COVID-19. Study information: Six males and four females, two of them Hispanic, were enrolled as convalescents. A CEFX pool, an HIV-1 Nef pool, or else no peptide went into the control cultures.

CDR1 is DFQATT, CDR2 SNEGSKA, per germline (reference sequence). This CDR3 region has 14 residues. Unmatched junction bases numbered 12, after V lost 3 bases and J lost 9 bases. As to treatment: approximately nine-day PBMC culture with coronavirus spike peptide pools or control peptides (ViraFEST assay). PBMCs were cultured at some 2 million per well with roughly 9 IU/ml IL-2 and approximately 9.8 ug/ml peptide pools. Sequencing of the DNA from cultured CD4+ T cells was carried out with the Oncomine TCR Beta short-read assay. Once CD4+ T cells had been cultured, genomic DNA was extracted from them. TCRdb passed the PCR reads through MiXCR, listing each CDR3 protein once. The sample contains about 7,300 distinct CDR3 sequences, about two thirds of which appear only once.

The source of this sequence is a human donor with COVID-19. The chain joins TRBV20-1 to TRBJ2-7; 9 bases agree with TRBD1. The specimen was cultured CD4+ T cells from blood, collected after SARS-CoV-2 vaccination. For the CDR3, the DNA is TGCAGTGCTAGTGTACCGGGACAGGGCGCCGGGCAGTACTTC. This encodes CSASVPGQGAGQYF.